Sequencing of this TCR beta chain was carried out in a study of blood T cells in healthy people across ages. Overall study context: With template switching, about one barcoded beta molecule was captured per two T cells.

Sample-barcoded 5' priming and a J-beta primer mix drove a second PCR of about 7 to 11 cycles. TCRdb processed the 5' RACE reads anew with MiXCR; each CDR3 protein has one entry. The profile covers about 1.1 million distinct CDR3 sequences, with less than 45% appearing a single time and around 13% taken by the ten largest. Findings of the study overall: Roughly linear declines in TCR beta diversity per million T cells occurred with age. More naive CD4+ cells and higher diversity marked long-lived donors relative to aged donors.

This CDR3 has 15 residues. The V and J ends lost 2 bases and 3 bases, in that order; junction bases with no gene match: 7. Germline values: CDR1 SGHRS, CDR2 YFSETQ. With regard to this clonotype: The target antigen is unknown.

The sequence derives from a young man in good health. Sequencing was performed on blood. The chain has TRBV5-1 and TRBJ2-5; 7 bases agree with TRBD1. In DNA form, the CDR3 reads TGCGCCAGCAGCTTCCACGGGACAGCCGAAGAGACCCAGTACTTC. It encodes CASSFHGTAEETQYF.